The 14 T cell receptor beta chains reported below all come from one sample, sequenced in a study of T-cell reconstitution after alpha-beta-depleted transplantation in children. This sample's TCRbeta library carried unique molecular identifier barcodes. MiXCR, applied by TCRdb to the PCR reads, yields one record per CDR3 protein. The sample has a few hundred thousand distinct CDR3 sequences, over 10% seen once. This sample comprised PBMCs, mostly from graft donor cells, obtained 360 days after TCRalphabeta/CD19-depleted stem cell transplant. All receptors derive from a male patient younger than 18 who had a stem cell transplant for acute myeloid leukemia, so the T cells may come from the graft donor.

The chain combines TRBV6-2 or TRBV6-3 with TRBJ2-1; D unclear. Germline CDR1 and CDR2: MNHEY and SVGEGT. The CDR3 length is 13 residues. V lost 6 bases to trimming and J lost 5 bases, with 11 bases between them. The CDR3 sequence is CASRDPGDNEQFF. The CDR3 bases are TGTGCCAGCAGGGACCCTGGCGACAATGAGCAGTTCTTC.

The chain employs TRBV11-2 and TRBJ2-7, with 9 nucleotides matching TRBD1. Germline assignment: CDR1 SGHAT and CDR2 FQNNGV. The CDR3 runs 18 residues. Trimming cost V 5 bases and J 0 bases; bases outside gene matches: 14. The CDR3 DNA reads TGTGCCAGCAGCCACCAACCGGGACAGGGCCATTACTCCTACGAGCAGTACTTC. This codes for CASSHQPGQGHYSYEQYF.

The genes are TRBV15 and TRBJ2-7; TRBD2 matches at 11 bases. The CDR3 covers 15 residues. Germline V lookup: CDR1 LNHNV, CDR2 YYDKDF (reference sequence). V trimming: 3 bases; J trimming: 2 bases; junction bases outside the gene matches: 3. CDR3 protein: CATSRTSGKAYEQYF. Written as DNA, the CDR3 is TGTGCCACCAGCAGGACTAGCGGGAAAGCCTACGAGCAGTACTTC.

There are a few counts of this clonotype. This chain uses TRBV5-5 with TRBJ2-3; D remains ambiguous. Between the trimmed V and J ends, which lost 1 base and 6 bases, there was a span of 18 bases. The CDR3 loop spans 16 amino acids. Germline CDR1 is SGHKS and CDR2 is YYEKEE (reference sequence). This CDR3 reads CASSLSETASVDTQYF. The CDR3 nucleotides are TGTGCCAGCAGCTTGTCGGAGACGGCCAGCGTCGATACGCAGTATTTT.

V usage is TRBV12-3 or TRBV12-4 and J usage is TRBJ2-7; 10 bases are a match to TRBD2. The ends lost 7 bases at V and 7 bases at J; junction bases unmatched: 16. The CDR3 spans 16 residues. The CDR3 region is CASTPRAGGYYGEQYF. The DNA of the CDR3 is TGTGCCAGCACCCCCCGAGCGGGAGGGTACTACGGGGAGCAGTACTTC.

The J gene is TRBJ2-3, the V gene TRBV4-3; D may match TRBD1 or TRBD2 (10 bases each). V was shortened by 2 bases and J by 4 bases, with 25 bases between the two germline ends. The CDR3 runs to 19 residues. Germline V gives CDR1 LGHNA, CDR2 YSLEER. The CDR3 spells CASSQPGQGLAGVSDTQYF. For the CDR3, the DNA is TGCGCCAGCAGCCAACCGGGACAGGGGCTAGCGGGAGTATCAGATACGCAGTATTTT.

This clonotype was recorded many times. This chain links TRBV7-2 with TRBJ2-7, with D unclear. Germline V gene data show CDR1 as SGHTA and CDR2 as FQGNSA. V lost 4 bases, J lost 2 bases, and 9 bases lay in between. The CDR3 is 13 residues long. The CDR3 loop reads CASSSLPPYEQYF. In DNA, the CDR3 is TGTGCCAGCAGCTCTCTGCCTCCCTACGAGCAGTACTTC.

This clonotype came up a few times. The chain couples TRBV20-1 to TRBJ1-6; D not certain. V was trimmed by 3 bases and J by 10 bases, leaving 16 bases between them. CDR1 DFQATT and CDR2 SNEGSKA come from the germline V gene (reference sequence). This CDR3 is built from 14 residues. Written as DNA, the CDR3 is TGCAGTGCTAGTTTCGGCGGGGAAGGCTCACCCCTCCACTTT. Residues: CSASFGGEGSPLHF.

The chain carries TRBV20-1 and TRBJ2-7; possibly TRBD2 for D (5 bases). Deletions cut 6 bases from V and 4 bases from J, with 16 bases between. CDR3 length: 13 residues. Germline V lookup: CDR1 DFQATT, CDR2 SNEGSKA (reference sequence). In nucleotides, the CDR3 is TGCAGTGCATATAGCTCCGGGATATACGAGCAGTACTTC. This gives the protein CSAYSSGIYEQYF.

This clonotype was observed at least ten times. This sequence joins TRBV20-1 and TRBJ1-6, with D unclear. This CDR3 has 13 residues. Germline assignment: CDR1 DFQATT and CDR2 SNEGSKA (reference sequence). V was pared by 5 bases and J by 2 bases, with 7 bases between. The CDR3 is CSAQGPYNSPLHF. CDR3 sequence (DNA): TGCAGTGCTCAAGGACCCTATAATTCACCCCTCCACTTT.

This clonotype turned up a few times. The chain uses TRBV30 and TRBJ2-5; D is undetermined. Trimming took off 3 bases at V and 2 bases at J, with 4 bases between the two ends. Germline V CDR1 and CDR2: GTSNPN, SVGIG (reference sequence). CDR3 length: 11 amino acids. The CDR3 is CAWSGQETQYF. Written as DNA, the CDR3 is TGTGCCTGGAGCGGTCAAGAGACCCAGTACTTC.

This clonotype was counted a few times. The chain joins TRBV28 to TRBJ2-5, with 9 nucleotides matching TRBD1. Germline V CDR1 and CDR2: MDHEN, SYDVKM. V dropped 3 bases and J dropped 5; count of bases not matched to a gene: 16. The CDR3 has 18 amino acids. This chain's CDR3 is CASSFPTKGQGTRETQYF. Here the CDR3 DNA reads TGTGCCAGCAGTTTCCCCACAAAAGGACAGGGGACGAGGGAGACCCAGTACTTC.

This clonotype has at least ten counts. The CDR3 here is CSVGQGNQYF. In DNA form, the CDR3 reads TGCAGCGTTGGACAGGGTAATCAGTACTTC. The chain uses TRBV29-1 and TRBJ2-4; TRBD1 matches at 7 bases. V lost 4 bases to trimming and J lost 12 bases; unmatched junction nucleotides: 3. The CDR3 contains 10 residues. CDR1 is SQVTM, CDR2 ANQGSEA, per germline.

The rearrangement joins TRBV5-1 to TRBJ2-1, with 9 bases that match TRBD1. After removal of 4 bases from V and 4 bases from J, the junction contained 9 bases not matched to a gene. Germline lookup yields CDR1 SGHRS and CDR2 YFSETQ. The CDR3 covers 16 residues. CDR3 sequence reads: CASSPDPGQGYNEQFF. The CDR3 coding sequence is TGCGCCAGCAGCCCGGACCCGGGACAGGGTTACAATGAGCAGTTCTTC.